The rows below give T cell receptor beta chains drawn from one sample of a study of CD8 T cells in Susac syndrome. TCRdb processed the immunoSEQ multiplex PCR reads anew with MiXCR; each CDR3 protein has one entry. The sample includes 75,000 to 80,000 distinct CDR3 sequences, approximately 93% of them seen just once. The source material was CD8+ T cells from PBMCs. Receptor source: a human donor with Susac syndrome. Each CDR3 is given with its conserved first and last residue. Fields, in order: V gene, D gene, CDR3 length, J gene, clone size, CDR3 protein, CDR3 DNA. The D gene is left open where the match is weak. Expanded clones are given a class, and other clones once, few, many or no size at all.

V gene: TRBV6-2/TRBV6-3
D gene: .
CDR3 length: 13
J gene: TRBJ1-1
clone size: .
CDR3 protein: CASSYSINTEAFF
CDR3 DNA: TGTGCCAGCAGTTACTCGATAAACACTGAAGCTTTCTTT

V gene: TRBV6-2/TRBV6-3
D gene: TRBD1
CDR3 length: 12
J gene: TRBJ2-7
clone size: once
CDR3 protein: CASTPDRYEQYF
CDR3 DNA: TGTGCCAGCACTCCGGACAGGTACGAGCAGTACTTC

V gene: TRBV28
D gene: .
CDR3 length: 16
J gene: TRBJ2-1
clone size: .
CDR3 protein: CASRNWGGGQTDEQFF
CDR3 DNA: TGTGCCAGCAGAAATTGGGGCGGGGGCCAGACGGATGAGCAGTTCTTC

V gene: TRBV5-1
D gene: .
CDR3 length: 16
J gene: TRBJ2-7
clone size: .
CDR3 protein: CASSSEVQGSTYEQYF
CDR3 DNA: TGCGCCAGCAGCTCCGAGGTTCAGGGATCGACCTACGAGCAGTACTTC

V gene: TRBV12-3/TRBV12-4
D gene: .
CDR3 length: 14
J gene: TRBJ1-2
clone size: .
CDR3 protein: CASSRSGTKIGYTF
CDR3 DNA: TGTGCCAGCAGTCGATCCGGGACGAAAATCGGCTACACCTTC

V gene: TRBV7-9
D gene: .
CDR3 length: 15
J gene: TRBJ2-7
clone size: once
CDR3 protein: CASSPPGTVLYEQYF
CDR3 DNA: TGTGCCAGCAGCCCCCCCGGGACGGTACTCTACGAGCAGTACTTC

V gene: TRBV27
D gene: .
CDR3 length: 15
J gene: TRBJ2-1
clone size: .
CDR3 protein: CASKRRDEVGNEQFF
CDR3 DNA: TGTGCCAGCAAACGAAGGGACGAGGTCGGCAATGAGCAGTTCTTC

V gene: TRBV18
D gene: TRBD1
CDR3 length: 15
J gene: TRBJ2-5
clone size: .
CDR3 protein: CASSVAEGQGETQYF
CDR3 DNA: TGTGCCAGCTCCGTCGCTGAGGGACAGGGAGAGACCCAGTACTTC

V gene: TRBV6-5
D gene: TRBD2
CDR3 length: 15
J gene: TRBJ2-7
clone size: .
CDR3 protein: CASSLTGGFSYEQYF
CDR3 DNA: TGTGCCAGCAGCTTAACGGGGGGGTTCTCCTACGAGCAGTACTTC

V gene: TRBV9
D gene: .
CDR3 length: 15
J gene: TRBJ2-6
clone size: once
CDR3 protein: CASSARGQGANVLTF
CDR3 DNA: TGTGCCAGCAGCGCCCGGGGGCAAGGGGCCAACGTCCTGACTTTC

V gene: TRBV27
D gene: TRBD1
CDR3 length: 14
J gene: TRBJ2-7
clone size: .
CDR3 protein: CASSPTGNFYEQYF
CDR3 DNA: TGTGCCAGCAGTCCGACAGGGAACTTCTACGAGCAGTACTTC

V gene: TRBV12-3/TRBV12-4
D gene: .
CDR3 length: 12
J gene: TRBJ1-1
clone size: .
CDR3 protein: CASTSGNTEAFF
CDR3 DNA: TGTGCCAGCACCTCAGGGAACACTGAAGCTTTCTTT

V gene: TRBV4-1
D gene: TRBD2
CDR3 length: 15
J gene: TRBJ2-1
clone size: .
CDR3 protein: CASSQVTSGGNEQFF
CDR3 DNA: TGCGCCAGCAGCCAAGTCACTAGCGGGGGCAATGAGCAGTTCTTC

V gene: TRBV28
D gene: .
CDR3 length: 14
J gene: TRBJ1-2
clone size: .
CDR3 protein: CASSPSRRGYGYTF
CDR3 DNA: TGTGCCAGCAGTCCCTCCCGAAGGGGATATGGCTACACCTTC

V gene: TRBV2
D gene: .
CDR3 length: 15
J gene: TRBJ2-7
clone size: .
CDR3 protein: CASSFRDLAAYEQYF
CDR3 DNA: TGTGCCAGCAGTTTCCGGGACTTAGCAGCCTACGAGCAGTACTTC

V gene: TRBV7-7
D gene: .
CDR3 length: 16
J gene: TRBJ2-1
clone size: .
CDR3 protein: CASSLGTVSSYNEQFF
CDR3 DNA: TGTGCTAGCAGCTTAGGGACTGTGAGCTCCTACAATGAGCAGTTCTTC

V gene: TRBV7-7
D gene: .
CDR3 length: 13
J gene: TRBJ2-7
clone size: few
CDR3 protein: CASSLGRGGEQYF
CDR3 DNA: TGTGCTAGCAGCTTAGGGCGGGGAGGCGAGCAGTACTTC

V gene: TRBV30
D gene: .
CDR3 length: 14
J gene: TRBJ1-2
clone size: .
CDR3 protein: CAWDFVGGGYGYTF
CDR3 DNA: TGTGCCTGGGATTTCGTCGGGGGCGGCTATGGCTACACCTTC

V gene: TRBV6-1
D gene: TRBD2
CDR3 length: 15
J gene: TRBJ2-3
clone size: .
CDR3 protein: CASSVNSGASDTQYF
CDR3 DNA: TGTGCCAGCAGTGTTAATAGCGGGGCCTCGGATACGCAGTATTTT

V gene: TRBV3-1
D gene: .
CDR3 length: 15
J gene: TRBJ2-3
clone size: .
CDR3 protein: CASSQGPRAADTQYF
CDR3 DNA: TGTGCCAGCAGCCAAGGTCCAAGGGCGGCAGATACGCAGTATTTT

V gene: TRBV6-6
D gene: .
CDR3 length: 14
J gene: TRBJ2-5
clone size: .
CDR3 protein: CASSYIGGGETQYF
CDR3 DNA: TGTGCCAGCAGTTATATCGGGGGTGGAGAGACCCAGTACTTC

V gene: TRBV19
D gene: TRBD1
CDR3 length: 16
J gene: TRBJ2-7
clone size: .
CDR3 protein: CASSIDNGQGYYEQYF
CDR3 DNA: TGTGCCAGTAGTATAGATAATGGACAGGGGTACTACGAGCAGTACTTC

V gene: TRBV7-9
D gene: TRBD2
CDR3 length: 15
J gene: TRBJ2-1
clone size: .
CDR3 protein: CASSPRLAGGNEQFF
CDR3 DNA: TGTGCCAGCAGCCCGAGACTAGCGGGGGGGAATGAGCAGTTCTTC

V gene: TRBV7-2
D gene: .
CDR3 length: 14
J gene: TRBJ1-3
clone size: .
CDR3 protein: CASSAVGSGNTIYF
CDR3 DNA: TGTGCCAGCAGCGCTGTGGGTTCTGGAAACACCATATATTTT

V gene: TRBV15
D gene: .
CDR3 length: 14
J gene: TRBJ2-3
clone size: .
CDR3 protein: CATSRKTGTDTQYF
CDR3 DNA: TGTGCCACCAGCAGAAAAACAGGCACAGATACGCAGTATTTT

V gene: TRBV5-4
D gene: .
CDR3 length: 11
J gene: TRBJ2-7
clone size: .
CDR3 protein: CASIRGYEQYF
CDR3 DNA: TGTGCCAGCATAAGGGGCTACGAGCAGTACTTC

V gene: TRBV12-3/TRBV12-4
D gene: TRBD1
CDR3 length: 17
J gene: TRBJ1-2
clone size: .
CDR3 protein: CASSSRDSSEESYGYTF
CDR3 DNA: TGTGCCAGCAGTTCCCGGGACAGCTCCGAGGAGAGCTATGGCTACACCTTC

V gene: TRBV6-5
D gene: TRBD2
CDR3 length: 15
J gene: TRBJ2-1
clone size: .
CDR3 protein: CASRRGLAGINEQFF
CDR3 DNA: TGTGCCAGCAGGCGGGGACTAGCGGGGATTAATGAGCAGTTCTTC

V gene: TRBV4-3
D gene: .
CDR3 length: 15
J gene: TRBJ2-1
clone size: .
CDR3 protein: CASSPLAVGHNEQFF
CDR3 DNA: TGCGCCAGCAGCCCATTAGCGGTTGGGCACAATGAGCAGTTCTTC

V gene: TRBV4-3
D gene: TRBD1
CDR3 length: 15
J gene: TRBJ1-2
clone size: .
CDR3 protein: CASSQERTGDYGYTF
CDR3 DNA: TGCGCCAGCAGCCAAGAACGGACAGGAGACTATGGCTACACCTTC

V gene: TRBV21-1
D gene: .
CDR3 length: 16
J gene: TRBJ2-3
clone size: .
CDR3 protein: CASSGYQRWRTDTQYF
CDR3 DNA: TGTGCCAGCAGCGGATATCAGCGGTGGCGCACAGATACGCAGTATTTT

V gene: TRBV5-1
D gene: .
CDR3 length: 13
J gene: TRBJ2-1
clone size: .
CDR3 protein: CASSWGNRDEQFF
CDR3 DNA: TGCGCCAGCAGCTGGGGAAACAGGGATGAGCAGTTCTTC

V gene: TRBV5-1
D gene: .
CDR3 length: 10
J gene: TRBJ2-4
clone size: .
CDR3 protein: CASSFWLKYF
CDR3 DNA: TGCGCCAGCAGCTTTTGGCTAAAGTACTTC

V gene: TRBV12-3/TRBV12-4
D gene: .
CDR3 length: 13
J gene: TRBJ2-3
clone size: .
CDR3 protein: CASGGPDTDTQYF
CDR3 DNA: TGTGCCAGCGGGGGGCCGGACACAGATACGCAGTATTTT

V gene: TRBV27
D gene: TRBD2
CDR3 length: 16
J gene: TRBJ2-3
clone size: once
CDR3 protein: CASSFLGTRNPDTQYF
CDR3 DNA: TGTGCCAGCAGCTTTCTAGGGACTAGGAACCCAGATACGCAGTATTTT

V gene: TRBV27
D gene: .
CDR3 length: 13
J gene: TRBJ2-3
clone size: .
CDR3 protein: CASQGWSTDTQYF
CDR3 DNA: TGTGCCAGCCAGGGTTGGAGCACAGATACGCAGTATTTT

V gene: TRBV5-1
D gene: .
CDR3 length: 19
J gene: TRBJ2-1
clone size: .
CDR3 protein: CASSLGRGPAGASYNEQFF
CDR3 DNA: TGCGCCAGCAGCTTGGGCCGGGGGCCCGCGGGGGCCTCCTACAATGAGCAGTTCTTC

V gene: TRBV27
D gene: TRBD1
CDR3 length: 16
J gene: TRBJ2-1
clone size: .
CDR3 protein: CASSTSRTGSYNEQFF
CDR3 DNA: TGTGCCAGCAGCACTTCCCGGACAGGGAGCTACAATGAGCAGTTCTTC

V gene: TRBV29-1
D gene: TRBD1
CDR3 length: 12
J gene: TRBJ1-2
clone size: .
CDR3 protein: CSVGGDRGGYTF
CDR3 DNA: TGCAGCGTAGGGGGGGACAGGGGCGGCTACACCTTC

V gene: TRBV29-1
D gene: .
CDR3 length: 14
J gene: TRBJ1-4
clone size: .
CDR3 protein: CSVGGMRTNEKLFF
CDR3 DNA: TGCAGCGTTGGGGGGATGAGAACTAATGAAAAACTGTTTTTT

V gene: TRBV30
D gene: TRBD1
CDR3 length: 16
J gene: TRBJ1-2
clone size: .
CDR3 protein: CAWRDTQGVYNYGYTF
CDR3 DNA: TGTGCCTGGAGGGACACCCAGGGGGTTTATAACTATGGCTACACCTTC

V gene: TRBV5-1
D gene: .
CDR3 length: 15
J gene: TRBJ2-5
clone size: .
CDR3 protein: CASILRPQYQETQYF
CDR3 DNA: TGCGCCAGCATCCTTCGACCGCAATACCAAGAGACCCAGTACTTC

V gene: TRBV14
D gene: TRBD2
CDR3 length: 19
J gene: TRBJ2-3
clone size: .
CDR3 protein: CASSQALSSGDYSTDTQYF
CDR3 DNA: TGTGCCAGCAGCCAAGCCTTGTCTAGCGGGGACTATAGCACAGATACGCAGTATTTT

V gene: TRBV6-5
D gene: .
CDR3 length: 11
J gene: TRBJ1-2
clone size: .
CDR3 protein: CASQGQYGYTF
CDR3 DNA: TGTGCCAGCCAGGGCCAATATGGCTACACCTTC

V gene: TRBV5-1
D gene: .
CDR3 length: 11
J gene: TRBJ2-1
clone size: .
CDR3 protein: CASSSAVGQFF
CDR3 DNA: TGCGCCAGCAGCTCTGCCGTAGGGCAGTTCTTC

V gene: TRBV2
D gene: TRBD1
CDR3 length: 14
J gene: TRBJ1-2
clone size: .
CDR3 protein: CASSGTGYNYGYTF
CDR3 DNA: TGTGCCAGCAGTGGGACAGGGTATAACTATGGCTACACCTTC

V gene: TRBV29-1
D gene: TRBD2
CDR3 length: 16
J gene: TRBJ2-1
clone size: .
CDR3 protein: CSVEGTSGSSYNEQFF
CDR3 DNA: TGCAGCGTTGAAGGGACTAGCGGAAGCTCCTACAATGAGCAGTTCTTC

V gene: TRBV6-5
D gene: TRBD2
CDR3 length: 15
J gene: TRBJ2-5
clone size: .
CDR3 protein: CASSYGLAGQETQYF
CDR3 DNA: TGTGCCAGCAGTTACGGACTAGCGGGCCAAGAGACCCAGTACTTC

V gene: TRBV7-8
D gene: TRBD2
CDR3 length: 14
J gene: TRBJ2-5
clone size: .
CDR3 protein: CASSLAWGGETQYF
CDR3 DNA: TGTGCCAGCAGCTTAGCGTGGGGGGGAGAGACCCAGTACTTC

V gene: TRBV27
D gene: TRBD1
CDR3 length: 15
J gene: TRBJ2-3
clone size: once
CDR3 protein: CASSLRQGSTDTQYF
CDR3 DNA: TGTGCCAGCAGTTTAAGACAGGGGAGCACAGATACGCAGTATTTT

V gene: TRBV7-9
D gene: .
CDR3 length: 15
J gene: TRBJ2-7
clone size: .
CDR3 protein: CASSLVQSSSYEQYF
CDR3 DNA: TGTGCCAGCAGCTTAGTACAGTCGAGCTCCTACGAGCAGTACTTC

V gene: TRBV3-1
D gene: .
CDR3 length: 15
J gene: TRBJ2-1
clone size: .
CDR3 protein: CASSQMTSTVGEQFF
CDR3 DNA: TGTGCCAGCAGCCAAATGACTAGTACCGTGGGTGAGCAGTTCTTC

V gene: TRBV15
D gene: .
CDR3 length: 16
J gene: TRBJ1-2
clone size: .
CDR3 protein: CATSTKDATVNYGYTF
CDR3 DNA: TGTGCCACCAGCACTAAGGACGCGACAGTCAACTATGGCTACACCTTC

V gene: TRBV10-3
D gene: TRBD1
CDR3 length: 16
J gene: TRBJ2-5
clone size: .
CDR3 protein: CAINSLRDRGQETQYF
CDR3 DNA: TGTGCCATCAATTCCCTGAGGGACAGGGGGCAGGAGACCCAGTACTTC

V gene: TRBV29-1
D gene: .
CDR3 length: 11
J gene: TRBJ1-2
clone size: few
CDR3 protein: CSVENRDGYTF
CDR3 DNA: TGCAGCGTTGAAAACCGGGATGGCTACACCTTC